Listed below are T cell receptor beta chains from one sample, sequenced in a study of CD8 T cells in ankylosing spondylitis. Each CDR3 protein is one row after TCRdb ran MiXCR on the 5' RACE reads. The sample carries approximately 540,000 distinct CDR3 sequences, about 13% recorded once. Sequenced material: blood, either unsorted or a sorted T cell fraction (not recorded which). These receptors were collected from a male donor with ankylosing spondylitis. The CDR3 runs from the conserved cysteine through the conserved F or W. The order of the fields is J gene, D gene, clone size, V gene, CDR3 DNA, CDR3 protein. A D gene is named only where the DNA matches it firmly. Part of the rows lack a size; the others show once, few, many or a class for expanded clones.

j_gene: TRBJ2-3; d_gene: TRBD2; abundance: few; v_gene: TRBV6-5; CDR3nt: TGTGCCAGCAGTTACACCCCTAGCGGGAGCCGCACAGATACGCAGTATTTT; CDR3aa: CASSYTPSGSRTDTQYF
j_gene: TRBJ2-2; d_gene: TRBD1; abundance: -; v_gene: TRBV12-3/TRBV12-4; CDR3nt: TGTGCCAGCAGTCCTGTGGACAGGGATAACACCGGGGAGCTGTTTTTT; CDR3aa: CASSPVDRDNTGELFF
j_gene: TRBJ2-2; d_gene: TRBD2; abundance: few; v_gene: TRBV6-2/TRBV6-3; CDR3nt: TGTGCCAGCAAGGGCGGGAGTTACACCGGGGAGCTGTTTTTT; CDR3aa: CASKGGSYTGELFF
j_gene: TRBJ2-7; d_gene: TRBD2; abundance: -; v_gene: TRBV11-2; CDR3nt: TGTGCCAGCAGCTTAACAGCTAGCGGGAGATACGAGCAGTACTTC; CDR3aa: CASSLTASGRYEQYF
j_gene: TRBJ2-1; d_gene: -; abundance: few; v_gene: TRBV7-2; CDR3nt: TGTGCCAGCAGCTTGACCGCGGTCCCAACGGGTGAGCAGTTCTTC; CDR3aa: CASSLTAVPTGEQFF
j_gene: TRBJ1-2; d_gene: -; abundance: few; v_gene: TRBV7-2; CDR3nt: TGTGCCAGCAGCGTAGGTGAGGGCTATGGCTACACCTTC; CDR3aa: CASSVGEGYGYTF
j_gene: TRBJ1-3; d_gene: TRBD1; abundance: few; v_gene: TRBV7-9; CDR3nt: TGTGCCAGCAGCCTTAGGACAGGGGACTCTGGAAACACCATATATTTT; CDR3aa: CASSLRTGDSGNTIYF
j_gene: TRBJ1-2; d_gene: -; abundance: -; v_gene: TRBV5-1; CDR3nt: TGCGCCAGCAACCTGGCAGGGGCAGACTATGGCTACACCTTC; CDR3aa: CASNLAGADYGYTF
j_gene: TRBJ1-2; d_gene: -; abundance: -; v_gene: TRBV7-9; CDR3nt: TGTGCCAGCAGCTTAGTTAGCACAGACAACTATGGCTACACCTTC; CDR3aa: CASSLVSTDNYGYTF
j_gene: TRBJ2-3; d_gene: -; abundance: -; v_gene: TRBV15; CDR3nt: TGTGCCACCAGCAGAGATCTAAGCGGTGTCTTAAGAGCAGATACGCAGTATTTT; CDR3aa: CATSRDLSGVLRADTQYF
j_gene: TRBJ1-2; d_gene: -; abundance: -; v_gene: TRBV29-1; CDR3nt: TGCAGCGTTGCAATTGGGATACAGGACTATGGCTACACCTTC; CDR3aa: CSVAIGIQDYGYTF
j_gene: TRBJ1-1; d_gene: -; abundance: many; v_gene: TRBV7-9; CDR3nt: TGTGCCAGCAGCCCAGGGGCCCCGGCAGCTTTCTTT; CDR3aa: CASSPGAPAAFF
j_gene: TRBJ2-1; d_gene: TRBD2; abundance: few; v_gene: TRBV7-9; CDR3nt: TGTGCCAGCACCCAAGGGGGAAGCGGGAGGGCCTACAATGAGCAGTTCTTC; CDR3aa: CASTQGGSGRAYNEQFF
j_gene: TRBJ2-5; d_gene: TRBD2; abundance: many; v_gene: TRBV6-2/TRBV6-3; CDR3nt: TGTGCCAGCAGTTACGGGACTAGTATGAGGAAGACCCAGTACTTC; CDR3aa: CASSYGTSMRKTQYF
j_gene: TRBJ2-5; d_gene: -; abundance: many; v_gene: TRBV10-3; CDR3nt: TGTGCCATCAGTGAGATTGGGGGAAAAAGGGACCAAGAGACCCAGTACTTC; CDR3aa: CAISEIGGKRDQETQYF
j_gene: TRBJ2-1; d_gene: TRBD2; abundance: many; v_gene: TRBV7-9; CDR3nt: TGTGCCAGCATCCGGACTAGCGGGAGCGGGGCGGAGTTCTTC; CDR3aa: CASIRTSGSGAEFF
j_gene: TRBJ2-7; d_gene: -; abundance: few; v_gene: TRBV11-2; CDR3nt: TGTGCCAGCAGCCCGAACATCAGGAGCGAGCAGTACTTC; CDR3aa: CASSPNIRSEQYF
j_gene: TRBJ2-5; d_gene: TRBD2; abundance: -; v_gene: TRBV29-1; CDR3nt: TGCAGCGTCGGACTAGCGGGAGGGTCAGAGACCCAGTACTTC; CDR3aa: CSVGLAGGSETQYF
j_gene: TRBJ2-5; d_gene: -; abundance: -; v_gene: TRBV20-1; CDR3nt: TGCAGTGCGGGCGACAGGTCCGGGGAGACCCAGTACTTC; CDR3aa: CSAGDRSGETQYF
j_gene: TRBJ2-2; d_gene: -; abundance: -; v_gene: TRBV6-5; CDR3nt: TGTGCCAGCAGTTTTACGGGGGTCGGCACCGGGGAGCTGTTTTTT; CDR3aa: CASSFTGVGTGELFF
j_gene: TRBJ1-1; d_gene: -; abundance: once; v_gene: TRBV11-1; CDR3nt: TGTGCCAGCAGCACCCCCCCTATGGGGGCGGTCGAAGGGAACACTGAAGCTTTCTTT; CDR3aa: CASSTPPMGAVEGNTEAFF
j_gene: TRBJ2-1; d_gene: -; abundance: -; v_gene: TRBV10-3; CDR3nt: TGTGCCATCAGTGACAAAGGGCATGAGCAGTTCTTC; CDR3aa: CAISDKGHEQFF
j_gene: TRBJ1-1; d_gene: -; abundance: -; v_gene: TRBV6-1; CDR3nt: TGTGCCAGCAGTCGATGGGGGGAGGACACTGAAGCTTTCTTT; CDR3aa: CASSRWGEDTEAFF
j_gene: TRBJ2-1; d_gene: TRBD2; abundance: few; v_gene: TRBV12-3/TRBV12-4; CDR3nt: TGTGCCAGCAGCGGAACTAGCGGGAGGCCCCATGAGCAGTTCTTC; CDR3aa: CASSGTSGRPHEQFF
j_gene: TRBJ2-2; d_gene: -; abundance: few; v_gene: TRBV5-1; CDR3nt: TGCGCCAGCAGCTCCCGACAGAGCAACACCGGGGAGCTGTTTTTT; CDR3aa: CASSSRQSNTGELFF
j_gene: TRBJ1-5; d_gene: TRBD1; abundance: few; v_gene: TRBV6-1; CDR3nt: TGTGCCAGCAACACGGGACAGGAACATCAGCCCCAGCATTTT; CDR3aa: CASNTGQEHQPQHF
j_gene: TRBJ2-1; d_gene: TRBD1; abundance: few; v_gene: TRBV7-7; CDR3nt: TGTGCCAGCAGCTTAAGACAGGGAAGGGGCAATGAGCAGTTCTTC; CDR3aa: CASSLRQGRGNEQFF
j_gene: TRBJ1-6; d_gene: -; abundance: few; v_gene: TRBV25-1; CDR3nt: TGTGCCAGCAGTGACCACCCCGGGACTACCCTCCACTTT; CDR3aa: CASSDHPGTTLHF
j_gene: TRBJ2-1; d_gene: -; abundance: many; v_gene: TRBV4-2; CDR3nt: TGTGCCAGCAGCCAAGTGCGAGCGGACACCTACAATGAGCAGTTCTTC; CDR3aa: CASSQVRADTYNEQFF